The TCR beta chain under discussion was sequenced for a study of CD8 T cells in cerebrospinal fluid in Alzheimer's disease (TCRdb year 2020). For the study in its entirety: The study assessed CSF T cell clonal expansion with two single-cell approaches: plate-based nested PCR sequencing and droplet-based sequencing. Whether clonally expanded T cells were present in cerebrospinal fluid from healthy elderly individuals and from patients with neurodegenerative disease was tested. In the droplet-based CSF analysis comparing patients with controls, there were about ten healthy controls (roughly 11,000 cells) and about ten patients with MCI or Alzheimer's disease (approximately 9,800 cells). A total of 20 to 30 samples were covered by the CSF gene-expression analysis, in which Parkinson's disease patients were included.

Patients with Parkinson's disease were included as a neurodegenerative disease comparison group, since earlier reports had described antigen-specific T cells in the blood of Parkinson's disease patients. None of the participants had acute infectious disease, and every participant was in good physical condition. Neurodegeneration in patients was confirmed using biomarkers including neurofilament, amyloid-beta and tau. A live/dead marker was used to sort live CSF cells for droplet-based sequencing. CSF was obtained by lumbar puncture, and immune cells were pelleted by centrifugation at 300g. CSF samples were inspected for red blood cells, and any blood-contaminated sample was excluded. CSF cells were cryopreserved in freezing medium, frozen overnight at -80 degrees C, and subsequently stored in liquid nitrogen. Before analysis, CSF samples had been stored for less than seven months. What the work shows at the level of the full study, not this receptor alone: Only samples with detectable clones went into the overall clonality comparison: about 11 healthy, 5 MCI, 5 AD, and 6 PD. In pooled data, a highly expanded clone (at least 3% of TCRs) was found in 1 of 10 healthy subjects versus most of the 6 Alzheimer's patients. The authors warned that finding EBV-specific TCRs in CSF does not prove a causal connection between EBV and Alzheimer's disease. The EBV-specific clones were neither the most highly expanded clones nor enriched among patients. The largest CSF clone made up a higher percentage of TCRs in patients with MCI or Alzheimer's disease than in controls.

The CDR3 sequence holds 14 residues, the cysteine and phenylalanine included. No DNA is given. The germline V gene encodes CDR1 MDHEN and CDR2 SYDVKM. The library was prepared using 10x single-cell sequencing. CSF cells were profiled with 10X Genomics single-cell V(D)J and 5' gene-expression libraries. An Illumina NextSeq550 was used to sequence the CSF single-cell TCR libraries. The study's processing was this. After V(D)J reads were mapped to the vdj-GRCh38 alts ensemble 2.0.0 reference, the Cell Ranger vdj pipeline was used to analyse the reads. Cell barcodes sharing the same set of productive CDR3 nucleotide sequences were defined as clonotypes. To link clonality with transcriptional profiles, clonotype information was added to the Seurat v3.0 gene-expression metadata. CSF cells with more than 1,800 genes, more than 7,500 UMIs or more than 10% mitochondrial reads were excluded. To find TCRs with known antigen specificity, CDR3-beta sequences were matched against VDJdb. Network analysis of clone sharing used the R package qgraph and included only TCRs with complete alpha and beta chains. The reads underwent TCRdb reprocessing, giving one record for each CDR3 protein sequence and no DNA. These V and J calls rely on TCRdb rather than the paper's analysis. This sample's table carries around 1,200 distinct CDR3 sequences. Together, the top ten hold roughly 17% of the sample.

No count is given, but going by its frequency this clonotype is large (0.1 to 1%). Its specific antigen is unknown. The rearrangement combines TRBV28 with TRBJ2-3; the D call of TRBD1 rests on TCRdb alone, since no DNA is present to check it. The sequencing input was cerebrospinal fluid. The clonotype comes from a human donor with Parkinson's disease. The CDR3 here reads CASSGPGSTDTQYF.